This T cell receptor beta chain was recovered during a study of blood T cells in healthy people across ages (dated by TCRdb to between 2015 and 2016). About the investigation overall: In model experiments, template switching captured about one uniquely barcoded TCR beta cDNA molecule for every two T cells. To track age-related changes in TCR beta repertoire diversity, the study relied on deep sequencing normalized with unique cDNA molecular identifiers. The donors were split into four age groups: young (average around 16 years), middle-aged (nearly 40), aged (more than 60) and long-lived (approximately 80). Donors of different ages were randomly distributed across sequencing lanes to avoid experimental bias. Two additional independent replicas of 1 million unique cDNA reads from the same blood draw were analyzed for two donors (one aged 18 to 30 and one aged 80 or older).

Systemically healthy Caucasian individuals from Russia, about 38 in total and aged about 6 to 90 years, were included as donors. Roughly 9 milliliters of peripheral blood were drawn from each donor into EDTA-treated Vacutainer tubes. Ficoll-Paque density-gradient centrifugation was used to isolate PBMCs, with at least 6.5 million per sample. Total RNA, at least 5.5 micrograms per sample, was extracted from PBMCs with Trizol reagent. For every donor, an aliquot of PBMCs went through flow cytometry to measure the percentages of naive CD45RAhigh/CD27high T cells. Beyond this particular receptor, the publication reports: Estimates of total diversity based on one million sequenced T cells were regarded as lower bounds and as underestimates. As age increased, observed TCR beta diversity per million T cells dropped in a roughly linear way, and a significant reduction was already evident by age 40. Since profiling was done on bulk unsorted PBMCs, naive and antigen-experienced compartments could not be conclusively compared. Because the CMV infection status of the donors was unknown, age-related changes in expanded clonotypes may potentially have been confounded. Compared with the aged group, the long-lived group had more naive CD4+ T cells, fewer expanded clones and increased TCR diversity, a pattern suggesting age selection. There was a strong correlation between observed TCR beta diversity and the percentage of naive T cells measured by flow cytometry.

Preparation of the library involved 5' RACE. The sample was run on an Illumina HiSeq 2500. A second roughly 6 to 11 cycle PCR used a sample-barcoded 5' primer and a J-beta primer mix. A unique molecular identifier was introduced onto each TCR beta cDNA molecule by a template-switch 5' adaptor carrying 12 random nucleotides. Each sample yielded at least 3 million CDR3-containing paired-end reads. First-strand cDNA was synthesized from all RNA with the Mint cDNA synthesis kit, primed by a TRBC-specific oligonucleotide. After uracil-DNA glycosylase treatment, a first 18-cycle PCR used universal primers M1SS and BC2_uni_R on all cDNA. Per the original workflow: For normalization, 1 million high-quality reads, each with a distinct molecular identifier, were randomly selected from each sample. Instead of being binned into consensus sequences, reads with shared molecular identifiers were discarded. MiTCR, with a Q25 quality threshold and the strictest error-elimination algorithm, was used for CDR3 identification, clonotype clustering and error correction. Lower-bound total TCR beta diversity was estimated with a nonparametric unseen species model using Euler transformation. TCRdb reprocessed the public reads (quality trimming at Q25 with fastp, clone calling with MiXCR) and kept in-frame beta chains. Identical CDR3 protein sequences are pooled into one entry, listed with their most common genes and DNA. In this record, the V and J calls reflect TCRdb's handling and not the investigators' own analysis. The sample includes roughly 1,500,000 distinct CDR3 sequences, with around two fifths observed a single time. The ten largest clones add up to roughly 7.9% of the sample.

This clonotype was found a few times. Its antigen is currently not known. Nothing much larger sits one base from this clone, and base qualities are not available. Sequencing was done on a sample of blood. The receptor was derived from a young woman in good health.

The DNA sequence reads TGTGCCACCAGCCTCACGGGTGCAGATACGCAGTATTTT. This is translated as CATSLTGADTQYF. The sequence is built from TRBV15 and TRBJ2-3; the D segment cannot be called with confidence. V was cut back by 5 bases and J by 4 bases, leaving a gap of 10 bases between them. From the germline V gene (reference sequence), CDR1 is LNHNV and CDR2 is YYDKDF. From its cysteine to its phenylalanine, the CDR3 spans 13 amino acids. Here the CDR3 DNA is all that survives: 39 bases in frame from base 1.